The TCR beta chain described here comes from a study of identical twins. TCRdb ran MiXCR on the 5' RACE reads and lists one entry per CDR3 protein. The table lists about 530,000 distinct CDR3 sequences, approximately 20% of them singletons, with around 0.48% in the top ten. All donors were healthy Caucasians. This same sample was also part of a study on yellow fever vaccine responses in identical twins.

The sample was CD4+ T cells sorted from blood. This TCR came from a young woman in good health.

CDR3 amino acids: CANSKDSYSTDTQYF. CDR3 sequence (DNA): TGTGCCAACTCAAAGGACAGTTATAGCACAGATACGCAGTATTTT. The V and J genes are TRBV6-1 and TRBJ2-3; tentatively, D is TRBD1 (6 bases). This CDR3 has 15 residues. Germline CDR1 and CDR2: MNHNS and SASEGT. V lost 10 bases and J 0 bases, leaving 17 bases between the germline ends.